This T cell receptor (beta chain) stems from a study of radiotherapy plus CTLA-4 blockade in lung cancer. Profiled with immunoSEQ multiplex PCR; TCRdb holds only in-frame clones, not every one. Of about 45,000 clones listed, approximately 76% are singletons. Concerning this clone itself: As yet, its antigen is unknown.

Focal radiation and CTLA-4 blockade (ipilimumab) were tested in chemo-refractory metastatic non-small-cell lung cancer patients. General study results and limits: With interferon-beta, early dynamics of blood T cell clones were reported to best predict response. Peripheral blood showed expansion of tumor-derived TCR clones after radiotherapy and ipilimumab.

Specimen: peripheral blood, collected from a patient treated with radiotherapy plus ipilimumab. This TCR came from a human donor with non-small cell lung cancer who had stable disease on radiotherapy plus ipilimumab.

CDR3 loop: CASSVWLRGRDSPLHF. Written as DNA, the CDR3 is TGTGCCAGCAGTGTGTGGCTCAGGGGGCGGGATTCACCCCTCCACTTT. The V gene is TRBV2, the J gene TRBJ1-6; 8 bases match TRBD1. Germline V gene data show CDR1 as SNHLY and CDR2 as FYNNEI. Trimming took 4 bases from V and 8 from J; bases not matched to a gene: 10. The CDR3 spans 16 residues.